These 31 T cell receptor beta chains came from one sample sequenced in a study of T cell responses to AZD1222 COVID-19 vaccine. Method: immunoSEQ multiplex PCR; TCRdb's copy keeps in-frame clones and lacks some. The top ten clones hold 3% to 4.5% of a sample with about 140,000 clones, 80% to 90% of them seen once. The starting material was peripheral blood, obtained on day 0 of AZD1222 vaccination. The source of these receptors is an adult in good health.

This chain uses TRBV11-2 with TRBJ1-4; no firm D call. The V and J ends lost 1 base and 8 bases respectively, with 5 bases between them. This CDR3 is 12 amino acids long. Germline lookup yields CDR1 SGHAT and CDR2 FQNNGV. CDR3 bases: TGTGCCAGCAGCTTAGCGAGGGAAAAACTGTTTTTT. It encodes CASSLAREKLFF.

The chain couples TRBV11-2 to TRBJ2-7; 7 nucleotides match TRBD2. Trimming took 7 bases from V and 0 from J; bases not matched to a gene: 12. CDR3 length: 16 residues. CDR1 and CDR2 from the germline V gene are SGHAT and FQNNGV. Here the CDR3 DNA reads TGTGCCAGCACCGATCCGGGGCGGACTAGCTCCTACGAGCAGTACTTC. It codes for CASTDPGRTSSYEQYF.

The J gene is TRBJ2-3, the V gene TRBV10-1; the D is unclear. CDR1 and CDR2 (germline): WNHNN, SYGVQD (reference sequence). V shed 0 bases and J shed 4 bases, with 11 bases lying between them. The CDR3 loop spans 15 amino acids. The DNA of the CDR3 is TGCGCCAGCAGTGAGTCTGGAAGGGTCCCAGATACGCAGTATTTT. Its translation is CASSESGRVPDTQYF.

V usage is TRBV24-1 and J usage is TRBJ2-3; 8 positions agree with TRBD2. Germline V lookup: CDR1 KGHDR, CDR2 SFDVKD. Unmatched junction bases numbered 7, after V lost 5 bases and J lost 4 bases. The CDR3 is 15 amino acids. In DNA form, the CDR3 reads TGTGCCACCAGTGCCCGTGGTAGCGGGGCAGATACGCAGTATTTT. It specifies CATSARGSGADTQYF.

The V call is TRBV5-1, the J call TRBJ2-5; no definite D call. Germline loops: CDR1 SGHRS, CDR2 YFSETQ. The CDR3 length is 12 residues. Trimming took off 5 bases at V and 4 bases at J, with 9 bases between the two ends. In nucleotides, the CDR3 is TGCGCCAGCAGGCTAGAAGGAGAGACCCAGTACTTC. Its protein is CASRLEGETQYF.

V usage is TRBV19 and J usage is TRBJ2-2; the match to TRBD2 covers 9 bases. The CDR3 covers 15 residues. Looked up from germline, CDR1 is LNHDA and CDR2 is SQIVND (reference sequence). V lost 9 bases to trimming and J lost 2 bases; unmatched junction nucleotides: 7. In DNA form, the CDR3 reads TGTGCCAGCAAACCGGGACTAGCAAACACCGGGGAGCTGTTTTTT. It is translated as CASKPGLANTGELFF.

The rearrangement joins TRBV4-3 to TRBJ2-6, with TRBD2 as a possible D gene (6 bases). CDR1 is LGHNA, CDR2 YSLEER, per germline. The CDR3 spans 16 residues. Trimming cost V 0 bases and J 3 bases, with 9 bases left between them. The CDR3 DNA sequence: TGCGCCAGCAGCCAAGATACGGGGGTTGGGGCCAACGTCCTGACTTTC. Its translation: CASSQDTGVGANVLTF.

The genes are TRBV6-5 and TRBJ1-4; D uncertain. The ends were cut back, 2 bases at V and 8 bases at J, with 9 bases in the middle. The CDR3 length is 13 residues. CDR1 and CDR2 (germline): MNHEY, SVGAGI. This CDR3 is CASSYSGWEKLFF. In DNA form, the CDR3 reads TGTGCCAGCAGTTACAGCGGGTGGGAAAAACTGTTTTTT.

This chain connects TRBV7-6 to TRBJ2-7, with TRBD1 identical over 8 bases. Unmatched junction bases numbered 4, after V lost 3 bases and J lost 6 bases. This CDR3 contains 13 residues. The germline gives CDR1 SGHVS, CDR2 FNYEAQ. The CDR3 loop reads CASSFKTGAEQYF. The CDR3 DNA sequence: TGTGCCAGCAGCTTTAAGACAGGGGCCGAGCAGTACTTC.

V usage is TRBV4-2 and J usage is TRBJ2-5, with D maybe TRBD2 (6 bases). Per the germline V gene, CDR1 is LGHNA and CDR2 is YNFKEQ. Trimming took 0 bases from V and 7 from J, leaving 15 bases between them. This CDR3 spans 15 amino acids. The CDR3 loop is CASSQDLEGAGTQYF. The CDR3 nucleotides are TGTGCCAGCAGCCAAGATTTGGAGGGTGCTGGGACCCAGTACTTC.

The chain uses TRBV5-6 and TRBJ1-4; 9 nucleotides align to TRBD1. Trimming removed 4 bases from V and 6 bases from J; junction bases left unmatched: 7. CDR3 length: 15 residues. Germline CDR1 reads SGHDT; CDR2 reads YYEEEE. This CDR3 reads CASSRQGQGYEKLFF. CDR3 nucleotides: TGTGCCAGCAGCCGTCAGGGACAGGGCTATGAAAAACTGTTTTTT. The variable domain in full, completed from reference TRBV5-6 and TRBJ1-4, reads DAGVTQSPTHLIKTRGQQVTLRCSPKSGHDTVSWYQQALGQGPQFIFQYYEEEERQRGNFPDRFSGHQFPNYSSELNVNALLLGDSALYLCASSRQGQGYEKLFFGSGTQLSVL.

The chain has TRBV28 and TRBJ2-6; TRBD2 might be the D (6 bases). Germline loops: CDR1 MDHEN, CDR2 SYDVKM. V lost 6 bases and J lost 9, with 12 bases in between. The CDR3 has 13 residues. The CDR3 spells CASSTGTLNVLTF. The CDR3 DNA sequence: TGTGCCAGCAGCACCGGGACTCTCAACGTCCTGACTTTC.

The chain carries TRBV6-2 or TRBV6-3 and TRBJ2-1, with 14 positions matching TRBD2. V was clipped by 4 bases and J by 3 bases; unmatched bases: 11. Looked up from germline, CDR1 is MNHEY and CDR2 is SVGEGT. The CDR3 runs 19 residues. CDR3 in amino acids: CASSSLRTSGRYSYNEQFF. In DNA, the CDR3 is TGTGCCAGCAGTTCGCTCCGGACTAGCGGGAGGTATAGCTACAATGAGCAGTTCTTC.

The rearrangement links TRBV6-5 to TRBJ1-2; D unresolved. The CDR3 has 12 amino acids. Trimming took off 10 bases at V and 4 bases at J, with 13 bases between the two ends. Per germline, CDR1 MNHEY and CDR2 SVGAGI. Here the CDR3 DNA reads TGTGCCACTTCCGCAGGCGGCTATGGCTACACCTTC. Amino acid sequence: CATSAGGYGYTF.

The table lists this clone with a count of one. V is TRBV28 and J is TRBJ2-1; 11 nucleotides align to TRBD2. With V trimmed by 8 bases and J by 7 bases, 7 bases remained unmatched. This CDR3 has 14 amino acids. Germline V CDR1 and CDR2: MDHEN, SYDVKM. CDR3 coding DNA: TGTGCCAGCGTACTAGCGGGGGCGAGGAATGAGCAGTTCTTC. Translated: CASVLAGARNEQFF.

The genes are TRBV21-1 and TRBJ2-7; the table's D call, TRBD2, was not checked against the DNA. TRBV21-1 constitutes a pseudogene. This CDR3 has 14 amino acids. The CDR3 here is CAPGGGLTSYEQYF. CDR3 DNA: TGTGCCCCCGGGGGGGGGTTAACGTCCTACGAGCAGTACTTC.

The CDR3 region has the DNA TGTGCCAGCAGTGACAGGGTAAACACCATATATTTT. It translates to CASSDRVNTIYF. The gene calls are TRBV6-1 and TRBJ1-3; D might be TRBD1 (5 bases). Germline V lookup: CDR1 MNHNS, CDR2 SASEGT. V gave up 3 bases and J gave up 6 bases, with 6 bases separating them. The CDR3 totals 12 residues.

The V gene is TRBV2, the J gene TRBJ2-2, with a weak D call TRBD1 (5 bases). V was clipped by 7 bases and J by 3 bases, with 9 bases between them. This CDR3 has 13 amino acids. CDR1 and CDR2 from the germline V gene are SNHLY and FYNNEI. CDR3 loop: CASNPGHTGELFF. The DNA of the CDR3 is TGTGCCAGCAACCCAGGGCACACCGGGGAGCTGTTTTTT.

The rearrangement links TRBV7-8 to TRBJ2-5, with 8 bases matching TRBD1. The CDR3 length is 15 residues. Unmatched junction bases numbered 10, after V lost 5 bases and J lost 5 bases. Per the germline V gene, CDR1 is SGHVS and CDR2 is FQNEAQ. The CDR3 reads CASSQARQGWETQYF. The CDR3 nucleotides are TGTGCCAGCAGCCAAGCCAGACAGGGGTGGGAGACCCAGTACTTC.

This CDR3 reads CASSLGQNTEAFF. The CDR3 nucleotides read TGTGCCAGCAGCTTAGGACAGAACACTGAAGCTTTCTTT. The chain employs TRBV7-9 and TRBJ1-1; D gene unclear. Germline CDR1 and CDR2: SEHNR and FQNEAQ (reference sequence). The CDR3 is made up of 13 amino acids. Trimming stripped 1 base from V and 1 base from J, with 4 bases between.

The CDR3 region has the DNA TGCGCCAGCAGCCAATCTCGGGGCTACAATGAGCAGTTCTTC. Translating it yields CASSQSRGYNEQFF. The V call is TRBV4-3, the J call TRBJ2-1; tentatively, D is TRBD2 (5 bases). Trimming stripped 2 bases from V and 3 bases from J, with 8 bases between. Germline-derived CDR1 and CDR2 are LGHNA and YSLEER. The CDR3 extends over 14 amino acids.

The V call is TRBV19, the J call TRBJ1-5, with D possibly matching TRBD1 (6 bases). V was clipped by 10 bases and J by 4 bases, with 11 bases between them. The germline gives CDR1 LNHDA, CDR2 SQIVND (reference sequence). The CDR3 length is 12 residues. CDR3 nucleotide sequence: TGTGCCATAGGGGGGGGAAATCAGCCCCAGCATTTT. This encodes CAIGGGNQPQHF.

The CDR3 sequence is CASSQEASPIATIYF. The CDR3 bases are TGTGCCAGCAGCCAAGAAGCCAGTCCGATTGCCACCATATATTTT. This chain links TRBV3-1 (or the pseudogene TRBV3-2) with TRBJ1-3; D is undetermined. The V gene lost 0 bases and the J gene lost 9 bases, with 15 bases spanning the gap. CDR1 and CDR2 from the germline V gene are LGHDT and YNNKEL (reference sequence). The CDR3 loop spans 15 amino acids.

The chain links TRBV12-3 or TRBV12-4 to TRBJ2-5; no reliable D call. V was clipped by 3 bases and J by 5 bases, with 4 bases between them. The CDR3 is 11 amino acids. DNA for the CDR3: TGTGCCAGCAGTTTGGAGGAGACCCAGTACTTC. Its protein is CASSLEETQYF.

CDR3 region: CASSGGSHYGYTF. CDR3 DNA sequence: TGTGCCAGCAGCGGGGGGTCGCACTATGGCTACACCTTC. V usage is TRBV12-3 or TRBV12-4 and J usage is TRBJ1-2; a possible D gene is TRBD1 (5 bases). Trimming took 6 bases from V and 3 from J, leaving 11 bases between them. This CDR3 comprises 13 residues.

The chain links TRBV7-9 to TRBJ1-4, with 7 bases matching TRBD1. The CDR3 runs 15 residues. The germline V gene encodes CDR1 SEHNR and CDR2 FQNEAQ (reference sequence). The V and J ends lost 3 bases and 8 bases, in that order; junction bases with no gene match: 9. In DNA, the CDR3 is TGTGCCAGCAGCTTCACAGGGGCCCCAAGGGAAAAACTGTTTTTT. Translated: CASSFTGAPREKLFF. The full variable domain, with the rest looked up from reference TRBV7-9 and TRBJ1-4, is DTGVSQNPRHKITKRGQNVTFRCDPISEHNRLYWYRQTLGQGPEFLTYFQNEAQLEKSRLLSDRFSAERPKGSFSTLEIQRTEQGDSAMYLCASSFTGAPREKLFFGSGTQLSVL.

The chain carries TRBV11-3 and TRBJ2-1; 12 positions agree with TRBD1. This CDR3 contains 16 residues. Germline CDR1 is SGHNT and CDR2 is YENEEA. V shed 3 bases and J 2 bases; nucleotides not matched to a gene: 2. CDR3 region: CASSLGQGAAYNEQFF. The CDR3 DNA sequence: TGTGCCAGCAGCTTGGGACAGGGGGCCGCCTACAATGAGCAGTTCTTC.

The chain employs TRBV6-2 or TRBV6-3 and TRBJ2-7; TRBD1 aligns across 8 bases. CDR3 length: 18 amino acids. V gave up 2 bases and J gave up 1 base; unmatched junction bases: 13. CDR1 is MNHEY, CDR2 SVGEGT, per germline. Here the CDR3 reads CASSYEGDQGAFSYEQYF. DNA for the CDR3: TGTGCCAGCAGTTACGAAGGAGATCAGGGGGCTTTTTCCTACGAGCAGTACTTC.

The rearrangement links TRBV6-4 to TRBJ1-1; 10 nucleotides line up with TRBD1. This CDR3 contains 18 residues. Germline CDR1 and CDR2: MRHNA and SNTAGT. Germline trimming cut 5 bases from V and 1 base from J; bases unmatched to any gene: 13. The CDR3 is CASSPNPGTGVGNTEAFF. For the CDR3, the DNA is TGTGCCAGCAGTCCTAACCCCGGGACAGGGGTCGGGAACACTGAAGCTTTCTTT.

The chain is built from TRBV19 and TRBJ1-2; no firm D call. Per the germline V gene, CDR1 is LNHDA and CDR2 is SQIVND (reference sequence). The CDR3 runs to 15 residues. V was shortened by 9 bases and J by 0 bases, with 17 bases between the two germline ends. The CDR3: CASARQDGANYGYTF. The CDR3 nucleotides read TGTGCCAGCGCAAGGCAGGACGGAGCTAACTATGGCTACACCTTC.

The rearrangement joins TRBV3-1 (or the pseudogene TRBV3-2) to TRBJ1-5, with D possibly matching TRBD1 (5 bases). Germline-derived CDR1 and CDR2 are LGHDT and YNNKEL (reference sequence). The CDR3 runs 16 residues. V lost 0 bases and J lost 4, with 13 bases in between. In DNA, the CDR3 is TGTGCCAGCAGCCAAGATGGGGCAGGAGGGAATCAGCCCCAGCATTTT. It is translated as CASSQDGAGGNQPQHF.